The sample holds a few counts of the clone carrying this T cell receptor beta chain. A clone one base away is much larger, so this may be a read error. The CDR3 contains 14 residues. CDR1 is MDHEN, CDR2 SYDVKM, per germline. V dropped 10 bases and J dropped 7; count of bases not matched to a gene: 14. With duration under 3 months, ophthalmopathy was active: Clinical Activity Score at least 3, NOSPECS at least 4. Criteria for exclusion of patients were uncontrolled infection, other autoimmune disease, pregnancy or lactation. Fresh peripheral blood, approximately 10 ml, was the source of the PBMCs. Amplified TCR beta CDR3 regions came from RNA transcripts. The TCR CDR3 was amplified in a first-round RT-PCR using the HTBI primer set. TCRdb re-analysed the multiplex PCR reads in MiXCR, keeping a single row per CDR3 protein. Of about 410,000 distinct CDR3 sequences listed, roughly 15% are singletons. This sample is part of a study of T cells in Graves' hyperthyroidism and ophthalmopathy.

This rearrangement joins TRBV28 to TRBJ1-2; 8 bases map to TRBD1. Sample: blood. The source of this sequence is a woman aged 25 to 39 with Graves' ophthalmopathy. This CDR3 is CATFFPTGERGYTF. In nucleotides, the CDR3 is TGTGCCACGTTCTTCCCGACAGGGGAACGTGGCTACACCTTC.